The 17 T cell receptor beta chains below all came from one sample that was sequenced in a study of blood T cell repertoires in COVID-19. Profiling relied on immunoSEQ multiplex PCR, and the TCRdb table lists in-frame clones only, not all of them. The top ten hold approximately 4.8% of the sample, which has roughly 200,000 clones, about 80% seen once. The sample taken for sequencing was peripheral blood. The receptors originated from a man aged 45-65 years with active or convalescent COVID-19.

In its sample, this clone was seen a few times. The rearrangement uses TRBV19 and TRBJ1-2; the D gene is possibly TRBD1 (6 bases). CDR3 length: 14 residues. The germline CDR1 and CDR2 sequences are LNHDA and SQIVND (reference sequence). V lost 7 bases and J 6 bases, leaving 18 bases between the germline ends. CDR3: CASNYQTGRDGYTF. The CDR3 coding sequence is TGTGCCAGTAACTATCAGACAGGTCGGGATGGCTACACCTTC.

The rearrangement links TRBV27 to TRBJ2-7; 7 bases align to TRBD1. Germline V gene sequence: CDR1 MNHEY, CDR2 SMNVEV (reference sequence). After removal of 8 bases from V and 1 base from J, the junction contained 5 bases not matched to a gene. The CDR3 loop spans 13 amino acids. The CDR3 region is CASGPGQSYEQYF. CDR3 sequence (DNA): TGTGCCAGCGGACCGGGACAGTCCTACGAGCAGTACTTC.

CDR3 region: CASSQDSAGDYGYTF. CDR3 bases: TGTGCCAGCAGCCAAGATTCAGCAGGGGACTATGGCTACACCTTC. The chain combines TRBV4-2 with TRBJ1-2; D is perhaps TRBD1 (6 bases). Germline V gene data show CDR1 as LGHNA and CDR2 as YNFKEQ. This CDR3 is built from 15 residues. Deletions cut 0 bases from V and 3 bases from J, with 11 bases between.

The chain recombines TRBV30 with TRBJ2-2, with D perhaps TRBD1 (5 bases). Per germline, CDR1 GTSNPN and CDR2 SVGIG (reference sequence). V shed 5 bases and J shed 7 bases, with 8 bases lying between them. The CDR3 sequence is 11 residues long. The CDR3 DNA reads as TGTGCCTGGGATAGGGGCGGGGAGCTGTTTTTT. Encoded protein: CAWDRGGELFF.

The gene calls are TRBV28 and TRBJ2-7, with a weak D call TRBD1 (5 bases). The CDR3 covers 16 residues. In germline, CDR1 is MDHEN, CDR2 SYDVKM. Between the trimmed V and J ends, which lost 2 bases and 1 base, there was a span of 15 bases. The CDR3, as DNA: TGTGCCAGCAGTTTAGGGGTAAGGGGCAAGTCCTACGAGCAGTACTTC. Translated, it gives CASSLGVRGKSYEQYF.

The chain's CDR3 is CASSLTGQVEGYTF. In nucleotides, the CDR3 is TGCGCCAGCAGCCTGACAGGCCAAGTGGAGGGCTACACCTTC. The chain uses TRBV5-1 and TRBJ1-2, with D possibly being TRBD1 (6 bases). V lost 4 bases, J lost 8 bases, and 18 bases lay in between. This CDR3 spans 14 amino acids. Germline CDR1 and CDR2: SGHRS and YFSETQ.

This rearrangement joins TRBV4-2 to TRBJ2-5; D not certain. With 0 bases removed from V and 1 base from J, the gap between germline ends came to 6 bases. The CDR3 is 14 residues long. Germline assignment: CDR1 LGHNA and CDR2 YNFKEQ. The CDR3 DNA reads as TGTGCCAGCAGCCAAGACCTATCCCAAGAGACCCAGTACTTC. It yields the protein CASSQDLSQETQYF.

The CDR3 here is CASSKALCSHEQYF. DNA for the CDR3: TGTGCCAGCAGCAAAGCGCTTTGTAGCCACGAGCAGTACTTC. This sequence joins TRBV21-1 and TRBJ2-7; the table's D call, TRBD2, has no DNA check behind it. TRBV21-1 is a pseudogene. This CDR3 is built from 14 residues.

The chain joins TRBV28 to TRBJ1-1; tentatively, D is TRBD1 (5 bases). The germline V gene has CDR1 MDHEN and CDR2 SYDVKM. The ends were cut back, 6 bases at V and 2 bases at J, with 16 bases in the middle. The CDR3 runs 15 residues. CDR3 sequence: CASSEPDRLNTEAFF. For the CDR3, the DNA is TGTGCCAGCAGCGAACCAGACAGATTAAACACTGAAGCTTTCTTT.

The V gene is TRBV14, the J gene TRBJ2-3; a weak D match, TRBD2 (5 bases). The CDR3 has 15 residues. The V gene lost 4 bases and the J gene lost 1 base, with 12 bases spanning the gap. Per germline, CDR1 SGHDN and CDR2 FVKESK. As DNA, the CDR3 is TGTGCCAGCAGCCTCCTGCGGGTTGGCACAGATACGCAGTATTTT. Translation gives CASSLLRVGTDTQYF. The whole variable domain, filled in from reference TRBV14 and TRBJ2-3, reads EAGVTQFPSHSVIEKGQTVTLRCDPISGHDNLYWYRRVMGKEIKFLLHFVKESKQDESGMPNNRFLAERTGGTYSTLKVQPAELEDSGVYFCASSLLRVGTDTQYFGPGTRLTVL.

The chain combines TRBV27 with TRBJ2-1; D is undetermined. This CDR3 has 15 residues. Trimming cost V 5 bases and J 0 bases, with 11 bases left between them. Germline V CDR1 and CDR2: MNHEY, SMNVEV (reference sequence). The CDR3 DNA follows: TGTGCCAGCAGTACCACTCCGAGCTCCTACAATGAGCAGTTCTTC. This encodes CASSTTPSSYNEQFF.

This chain links TRBV3-1 (or the pseudogene TRBV3-2) with TRBJ2-5; 11 bases are a match to TRBD1. Trimming took 1 base from V and 4 from J; bases not matched to a gene: 2. The CDR3 runs 15 residues. Germline V gene lookup returns CDR1 LGHDT and CDR2 YNNKEL (reference sequence). CDR3 in DNA: TGTGCCAGCAGCCAAGGGACAGGGGGCGGAGAGACCCAGTACTTC. It encodes CASSQGTGGGETQYF.

The CDR3 nucleotides read TGCAGCGTTGAGGGAGGGGCTAATCCCTCCTACAATGAGCAGTTCTTC. Its protein product is CSVEGGANPSYNEQFF. The chain combines TRBV29-1 with TRBJ2-1; 7 bases align to TRBD2. The CDR3 is made up of 16 amino acids. After removal of 3 bases from V and 0 bases from J, the junction contained 8 bases not matched to a gene. CDR1 SQVTM and CDR2 ANQGSEA come from the germline V gene.

The chain uses TRBV6-1 and TRBJ1-6; TRBD1 aligns across 10 bases. The CDR3 contains 15 residues. With V trimmed by 4 bases and J by 8 bases, 5 bases remained unmatched. Germline CDR1 is MNHNS and CDR2 is SASEGT. The CDR3 loop is CASSGDRGMDSPLHF. CDR3 coding DNA: TGTGCCAGCAGTGGGGACAGGGGTATGGATTCACCCCTCCACTTT.

The V call is TRBV7-2, the J call TRBJ2-7; D uncertain. V lost 5 bases, J lost 7 bases, and 15 bases lay in between. Germline CDR1 SGHTA, CDR2 FQGNSA. CDR3 length equals 13 residues. CDR3: CASSKEVGREQYF. Here the CDR3 DNA reads TGTGCCAGCAGCAAAGAGGTAGGCCGAGAGCAGTACTTC.

For this clone: One junction end disagrees with the germline gene, perhaps due to a read error. Distinct nucleotide sequences in the sample also encode this CDR3. The chain uses TRBV11-1 and TRBJ2-7, with a possible D match to TRBD1 (7 bases). This CDR3 contains 15 residues. In germline, CDR1 is SGHAT, CDR2 FQDESV (reference sequence). The CDR3 loop reads CASSLGGTASSEQYF. The CDR3 DNA sequence: TGTGCTAGCAGCTTAGGCGGGACAGCCTCTAGCGAGCAGTACTTC.

V and J are TRBV30 and TRBJ1-4, with D possibly matching TRBD1 (6 bases). CDR1 is GTSNPN and CDR2 is SVGIG in the germline V gene (reference sequence). The CDR3 totals 14 residues. V was trimmed by 1 base and J by 8 bases, leaving 14 bases between them. CDR3 protein: CAWSEPGTQEKLFF. The CDR3 DNA reads TGTGCCTGGAGTGAGCCGGGGACACAGGAAAAACTGTTTTTT.